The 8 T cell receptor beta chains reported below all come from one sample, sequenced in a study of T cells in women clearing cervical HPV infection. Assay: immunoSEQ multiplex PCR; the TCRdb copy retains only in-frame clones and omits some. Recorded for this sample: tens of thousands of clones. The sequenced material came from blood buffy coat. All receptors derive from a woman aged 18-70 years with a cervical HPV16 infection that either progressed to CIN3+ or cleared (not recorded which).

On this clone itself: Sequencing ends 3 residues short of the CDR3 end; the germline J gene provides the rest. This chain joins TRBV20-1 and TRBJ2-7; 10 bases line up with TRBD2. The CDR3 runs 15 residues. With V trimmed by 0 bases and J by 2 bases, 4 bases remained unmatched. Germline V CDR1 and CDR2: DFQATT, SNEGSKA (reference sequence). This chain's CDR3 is CSARDFLAGAYEQYF. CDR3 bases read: TGCAGTGCTAGAGATTTCCTAGCGGGGGCCTACGAG.

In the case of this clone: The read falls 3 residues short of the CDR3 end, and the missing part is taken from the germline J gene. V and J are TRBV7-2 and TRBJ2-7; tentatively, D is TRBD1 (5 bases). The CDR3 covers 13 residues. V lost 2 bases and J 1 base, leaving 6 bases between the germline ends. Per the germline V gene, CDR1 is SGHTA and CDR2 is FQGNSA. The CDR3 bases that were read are TGTGCCAGCAGCTTACCAGGGTCCTACGAG. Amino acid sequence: CASSLPGSYE. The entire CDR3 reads CASSLPGSYEQYF.

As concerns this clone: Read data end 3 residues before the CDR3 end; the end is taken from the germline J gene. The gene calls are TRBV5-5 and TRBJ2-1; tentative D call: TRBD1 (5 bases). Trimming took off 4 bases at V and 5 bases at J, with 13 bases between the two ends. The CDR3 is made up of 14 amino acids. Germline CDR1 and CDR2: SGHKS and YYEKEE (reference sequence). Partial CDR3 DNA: TGTGCCAGCAGCGGGGCTTCATGGGACAATGAG. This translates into CASSGASWDNE. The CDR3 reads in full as CASSGASWDNEQFF.

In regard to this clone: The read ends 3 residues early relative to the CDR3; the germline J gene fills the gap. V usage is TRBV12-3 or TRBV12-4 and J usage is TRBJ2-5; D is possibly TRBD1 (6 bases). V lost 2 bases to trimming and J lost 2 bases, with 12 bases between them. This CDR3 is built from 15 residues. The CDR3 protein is CASSLTGGGQETQYF. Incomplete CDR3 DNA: TGTGCCAGCAGTTTAACTGGGGGCGGGCAAGAGACC.

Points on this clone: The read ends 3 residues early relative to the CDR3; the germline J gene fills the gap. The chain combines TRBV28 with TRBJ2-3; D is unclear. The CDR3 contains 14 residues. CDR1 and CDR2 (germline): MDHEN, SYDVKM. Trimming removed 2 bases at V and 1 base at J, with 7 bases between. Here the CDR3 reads CASSLGPGTDTQYF. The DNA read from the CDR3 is TGTGCCAGCAGTTTAGGCCCCGGCACAGATACG. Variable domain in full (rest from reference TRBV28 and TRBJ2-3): DVKVTQSSRYLVKRTGEKVFLECVQDMDHENMFWYRQDPGLGLRLIYFSYDVKMKEKGDIPEGYSVSREKKERFSLILESASTNQTSMYLCASSLGPGTDTQYFGPGTRLTVL.

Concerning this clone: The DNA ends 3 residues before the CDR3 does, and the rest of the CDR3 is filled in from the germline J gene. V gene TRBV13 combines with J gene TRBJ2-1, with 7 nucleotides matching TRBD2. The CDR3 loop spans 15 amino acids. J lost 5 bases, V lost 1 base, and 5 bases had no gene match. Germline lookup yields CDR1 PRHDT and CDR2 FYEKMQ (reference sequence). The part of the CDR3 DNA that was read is TGTGCCAGCAGCTTAGCCGGGGGGAGGAACAATGAG. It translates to CASSLAGGRNNE. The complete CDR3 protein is CASSLAGGRNNEQFF.

The CDR3 loop reads CASSLSAGSYEQYF. The sequenced CDR3 bases are TGTGCCAGCAGTTTATCGGCAGGCTCCTACGAG. The rearrangement uses TRBV28 and TRBJ2-7; D is unresolved. The missing CDR3 end, 3 residues past where the read stops, is filled in from the germline J gene. Trimming stripped 1 base from V and 0 bases from J, with 7 bases between. The CDR3 loop spans 14 amino acids. Looked up from germline, CDR1 is MDHEN and CDR2 is SYDVKM.

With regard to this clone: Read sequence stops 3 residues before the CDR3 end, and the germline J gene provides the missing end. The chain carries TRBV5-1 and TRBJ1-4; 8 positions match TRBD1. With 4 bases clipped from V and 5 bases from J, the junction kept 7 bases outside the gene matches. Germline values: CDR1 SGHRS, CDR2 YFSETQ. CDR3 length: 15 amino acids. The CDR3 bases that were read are TGCGCCAGCAGCGGAGACAGGGGCGCGAATGAAAAA. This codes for CASSGDRGANEK. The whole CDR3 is CASSGDRGANEKLFF.